This T cell receptor beta chain was sequenced during a study of tissue T cells after allogeneic stem cell transplantation. Whole-study findings and limits: The patient cohort was small and clinically heterogeneous, with limited sampling depth.

The repertoire was sequenced with immunoSEQ multiplex PCR; TCRdb's copy has only in-frame clones and lacks some. The profile shows several thousand clones, roughly 56% of them singletons. About this clone itself: Its antigen is not known.

V was pared by 4 bases and J by 3 bases, with 6 bases of the junction left unmatched. Germline V gene lookup returns CDR1 SNHLY and CDR2 FYNNEI. This CDR3 comprises 15 residues. GI sites, liver, skin and spleen were taken after median 9.75 post-mortem hours. The sequence was collected from a female donor at least 60 years old with lung cancer. Sequenced here: duodenum tissue, sampled at autopsy. The gene calls are TRBV2 and TRBJ2-1; TRBD2 matches 7 bases. CDR3: CASSVGAGSYNEQFF. The DNA for the CDR3 is TGTGCCAGCAGTGTTGGAGCGGGGAGCTACAATGAGCAGTTCTTC.